This is a list of T cell receptor beta chains from one sample in a study of shared clonotypes between healthy human individuals. The repertoire was sequenced with immunoSEQ multiplex PCR; TCRdb's copy has only in-frame clones and lacks some. This table holds 2 million to 2.5 million clones, 85% to 95% found once. Source material: naive CD4+ T cells from PBMCs. The receptors derive from a man in his late teens or twenties in good health. Some clones in this sample may be carry-over from other donors' samples. Each CDR3 is given with its conserved first and last residue. A D gene is named only where the DNA matches it firmly.

J,V,D,CDR3,DNA
TRBJ2-5,TRBV5-1,-,CASSLVGETQYF,TGCGCCAGCAGCTTGGTGGGGGAGACCCAGTACTTC
TRBJ1-1,TRBV6-1,-,CASSEHGALVSEAFF,TGTGCCAGCAGTGAGCACGGGGCGTTGGTTTCTGAAGCTTTCTTT
TRBJ2-7,TRBV5-1,-,CASSPPGFREQYF,TGCGCCAGCAGCCCTCCAGGGTTCCGGGAGCAGTACTTC
TRBJ1-2,TRBV7-9,-,CASSLFGADYGYTF,TGTGCCAGCAGCTTATTTGGTGCGGACTATGGCTACACCTTC
TRBJ2-6,TRBV5-1,-,CASSFRDGANGANVLTF,TGCGCCAGCAGCTTCCGGGACGGGGCTAATGGGGCCAACGTCCTGACTTTC
TRBJ2-2,TRBV6-1,TRBD2,CASRRLAGEAGELFF,TGTGCCAGCAGACGACTAGCGGGAGAGGCCGGGGAGCTGTTTTTT
TRBJ2-3,TRBV6-1,-,CASRAFRETDTQYF,TGTGCCAGCAGAGCGTTTCGGGAAACAGATACGCAGTATTTT
TRBJ2-3,TRBV27,TRBD2,CASRGSGRARDTQYF,TGTGCCAGCAGGGGAAGCGGGAGGGCCAGAGATACGCAGTATTTT
TRBJ2-1,TRBV18,TRBD1,CASSPPGQGTHEQFF,TGTGCCAGCTCACCACCGGGACAGGGGACCCATGAGCAGTTCTTC
TRBJ2-5,TRBV14,-,CASSSLGRLVRETQYF,TGTGCCAGCAGCTCTCTAGGACGGCTAGTCAGAGAGACCCAGTACTTC
TRBJ2-2,TRBV6-6,TRBD2,CASSYTAGATSGELFF,TGTGCCAGCAGTTACACAGCGGGAGCTACTTCCGGGGAGCTGTTTTTT